Listed here are 30 T cell receptor beta chains from one sample, sequenced in a study of blood T cell repertoires in COVID-19. Clones were sequenced by immunoSEQ multiplex PCR, and TCRdb holds only the in-frame ones, with some missing. The sample holds 50,000 to 65,000 clones, approximately 90% seen once. The specimen sequenced was peripheral blood. These TCRs come from a man between 65 and 80 years old with acute or convalescent COVID-19.

J is TRBJ2-1 and V is TRBV27, with D possibly matching TRBD1 (6 bases). V was pared by 6 bases and J by 4 bases, with 16 bases between. This CDR3 is 15 amino acids long. The germline V gene encodes CDR1 MNHEY and CDR2 SMNVEV (reference sequence). The CDR3 DNA reads TGTGCCAGCAGGAGAGAGGACAGACCGTACAATGAGCAGTTCTTC. Residues: CASRREDRPYNEQFF.

The chain combines TRBV2 with TRBJ1-2, with 8 bases matching TRBD1. The ends lost 4 bases at V and 1 base at J; junction bases unmatched: 2. CDR3 length equals 14 residues. From germline, CDR1 is SNHLY and CDR2 FYNNEI. CDR3 in DNA: TGTGCCAGCAGTGGGACAGGGAGTAACTATGGCTACACCTTC. This gives the protein CASSGTGSNYGYTF. The variable domain in full, completed from reference TRBV2 and TRBJ1-2, reads EPEVTQTPSHQVTQMGQEVILRCVPISNHLYFYWYRQILGQKVEFLVSFYNNEISEKSEIFDDQFSVERPDGSNFTLKIRSTKLEDSAMYFCASSGTGSNYGYTFGSGTRLTVV.

Here the CDR3 reads CASSPASMNTEAFF. The CDR3 DNA is TGTGCCAGCAGCCCAGCTAGCATGAACACTGAAGCTTTCTTT. The V gene is TRBV5-4, the J gene TRBJ1-1; D not resolved. This CDR3 has 14 residues. V lost 4 bases to trimming and J lost 0 bases, with 10 bases between them. Germline CDR1 and CDR2: SGHNT and YYREEE (reference sequence).

The V gene is TRBV4-1, the J gene TRBJ2-7, with D unresolved. CDR3 length equals 16 residues. Germline CDR1 is MGHRA and CDR2 is YSYEKL. Trimming stripped 1 base from V and 1 base from J, with 14 bases between. The CDR3 region has the DNA TGCGCCAGCAGCCAAGTGGTGCGGTCCGGATCCTACGAGCAGTACTTC. Protein product: CASSQVVRSGSYEQYF.

The V call is TRBV23-1, the J call TRBJ1-1; D gene ambiguous. TRBV23-1 is an ORF, and what it does is uncertain. The CDR3 is 14 residues long. V was cut by 0 bases and J by 5 bases, with 10 bases left in between. The CDR3 nucleotides are TGCGCCAGCAGTCAATCAAGACTTGAAACTGAAGCTTTCTTT. This gives the protein CASSQSRLETEAFF.

The chain couples TRBV7-2 to TRBJ1-5; maybe TRBD1 (6 bases). Trimming cost V 2 bases and J 6 bases, with 17 bases left between them. Germline V gene data show CDR1 as SGHTA and CDR2 as FQGNSA. CDR3 length equals 16 residues. CDR3 region: CASSLITGTIGQPQHF. CDR3 nucleotides: TGTGCCAGCAGCTTAATTACAGGGACGATTGGTCAGCCCCAGCATTTT. Combining the CDR3 with reference TRBV7-2 and TRBJ1-5 gives the whole variable domain GAGVSQSPSNKVTEKGKDVELRCDPISGHTALYWYRQSLGQGLEFLIYFQGNSAPDKSGLPSDRFSAERTGGSVSTLTIQRTQQEDSAVYLCASSLITGTIGQPQHFGDGTRLSIL.

The genes are TRBV20-1 and TRBJ1-1, with D perhaps TRBD1 (6 bases). Trimming shortened V by 5 bases and J by 7 bases, and 11 bases separated the two germline ends. CDR1 and CDR2 (germline): DFQATT, SNEGSKA (reference sequence). The CDR3 extends over 11 amino acids. CDR3 sequence: CSAVRTVEAFF. CDR3 DNA sequence: TGCAGTGCTGTCAGGACAGTTGAAGCTTTCTTT.

The V call is TRBV6-5, the J call TRBJ1-1; D may be TRBD1 (6 bases). The CDR3 has 13 amino acids. The ends were cut back, 5 bases at V and 2 bases at J, with 9 bases in the middle. CDR1 is MNHEY, CDR2 SVGAGI, per germline. CDR3 DNA: TGTGCCAGCAGTACACAGGGTAACACTGAAGCTTTCTTT. Protein sequence: CASSTQGNTEAFF.

CDR3 in DNA: TGTGCCAGCAGCGGACGGGACAGCCTTTTAGAAGCTTTCTTT. Protein: CASSGRDSLLEAFF. The chain employs TRBV7-6 and TRBJ1-1; the match to TRBD1 covers 7 bases. From germline, CDR1 is SGHVS and CDR2 FNYEAQ. The CDR3 sequence is 14 residues long. V was pared by 5 bases and J by 8 bases, with 11 bases of the junction left unmatched.

The chain employs TRBV6-2 or TRBV6-3 and TRBJ2-5; 11 bases fit TRBD2. V lost 4 bases, J lost 5 bases, and 9 bases stayed unmatched. The CDR3 loop spans 16 amino acids. Germline loops: CDR1 MNHEY, CDR2 SVGEGT. CDR3 protein: CASSFLSGGAEETQYF. CDR3 bases: TGTGCCAGCAGTTTCCTTAGCGGGGGGGCCGAGGAGACCCAGTACTTC.

The rearrangement uses TRBV2 and TRBJ2-7; D call uncertain. Looked up from germline, CDR1 is SNHLY and CDR2 is FYNNEI. The CDR3 has 13 amino acids. V gave up 4 bases and J gave up 2 bases, with 9 bases separating them. The CDR3 loop reads CASSGGITYEQYF. The CDR3 nucleotides are TGTGCCAGCAGTGGTGGCATTACCTACGAGCAGTACTTC.

In the case of this clone: A junction end diverges from the germline sequence, so it may reflect a read error. The V call is TRBV7-7, the J call TRBJ2-1; 8 bases align to TRBD2. Looked up from germline, CDR1 is SSHAT and CDR2 is FNYEAQ (reference sequence). CDR3 length: 14 amino acids. The CDR3: CASSPRGLAGEQFF. The CDR3 DNA reads as TGTGCTAGCAGCCCGAGGGGCCTAGCGGGTGAGCAGTTCTTC.

CDR3 sequence: CASRPPSRDRETSGANVLTF. The CDR3 DNA reads TGTGCAAGTCGCCCACCTAGTAGGGACAGGGAGACCTCTGGGGCCAACGTCCTGACTTTC. V usage is TRBV12-2 and J usage is TRBJ2-6; TRBD1 is taken as the D call from the table, unchecked against the DNA. TRBV12-2 is termed a pseudogene. The CDR3 sequence is 20 residues long.

This clone has just a few counts. The chain is built from TRBV9 and TRBJ2-4; D might be TRBD2 (6 bases). The germline gives CDR1 SGDLS, CDR2 YYNGEE. This CDR3 comprises 15 residues. Between the trimmed V and J ends, which lost 3 bases and 0 bases, there was a span of 10 bases. CDR3 in amino acids: CASSGGDLAKNIQYF. DNA for the CDR3: TGTGCCAGCAGCGGGGGGGACCTAGCCAAAAACATTCAGTACTTC.

This clone came up once. The chain joins TRBV3-1 (or the pseudogene TRBV3-2) to TRBJ1-6, with 9 bases identical to TRBD1. CDR1 is LGHDT and CDR2 is YNNKEL in the germline V gene (reference sequence). V was pared by 1 base and J by 9 bases, with 10 bases of the junction left unmatched. This CDR3 is built from 17 residues. The CDR3 reads CASSQVVVGQGGSPLHF. In DNA form, the CDR3 reads TGTGCCAGCAGCCAAGTGGTCGTGGGACAGGGTGGTTCACCCCTCCACTTT.

The V call is TRBV18, the J call TRBJ1-1, with 7 bases aligning to TRBD1. The V gene end was trimmed by 3 bases and the J gene end by 8 bases; junction bases not matched to a gene: 3. CDR1 is KGHSH, CDR2 LQKENI, per germline. CDR3 length: 12 amino acids. DNA for the CDR3: TGTGCCAGCTCACCGACAGGGACGGAAGCTTTCTTT. This translates into CASSPTGTEAFF.

The gene calls are TRBV11-2 and TRBJ1-4; the match to TRBD1 covers 12 bases. The CDR3 runs to 14 residues. The V and J ends lost 3 bases and 11 bases, in that order; junction bases with no gene match: 4. From germline, CDR1 is SGHAT and CDR2 FQNNGV. The CDR3 is CASSLGQGARKLFF. For the CDR3, the DNA is TGTGCCAGCAGCTTGGGACAGGGGGCTCGGAAACTGTTTTTT.

This clone was seen more than once but under ten times. The chain uses TRBV16 and TRBJ2-1, with D possibly TRBD1 on 5 matching bases. Trimming pared 1 base from V and 8 bases from J, leaving 9 bases between. The germline V gene encodes CDR1 KGHSY and CDR2 FQNENV. CDR3 size: 13 residues. CDR3 in amino acids: CASSQLGPYEQFF. The CDR3 DNA reads TGTGCCAGCAGCCAATTGGGGCCCTATGAGCAGTTCTTC. Looking up the rest from reference TRBV16 and TRBJ2-1 gives the full variable domain: GEEVAQTPKHLVRGEGQKAKLYCAPIKGHSYVFWYQQVLKNEFKFLISFQNENVFDETGMPKERFSAKCLPNSPCSLEIQATKLEDSAVYFCASSQLGPYEQFFGPGTRLTVL.

This clone came up a few times. The rearrangement links TRBV2 to TRBJ1-2; 8 nucleotides agree with TRBD1. CDR1 is SNHLY, CDR2 FYNNEI, per germline. The CDR3 is made up of 19 amino acids. Unmatched junction bases numbered 20, after V lost 0 bases and J lost 8 bases. CDR3 sequence: CASSEAPFRGRDLVGGYTF. The CDR3 nucleotides are TGTGCCAGCAGTGAAGCCCCCTTCAGGGGGCGCGATTTAGTGGGCGGCTACACCTTC.

The J gene is TRBJ2-5, the V gene TRBV7-6, with TRBD2 identical over 7 bases. The CDR3 covers 17 residues. The junction had 16 bases not matched to a gene; V was cut back by 4 bases and J by 5 bases. CDR1 SGHVS and CDR2 FNYEAQ come from the germline V gene. The CDR3 coding sequence is TGTGCCAGCAGCTGGGCCTTGGGGGGGTCACAACCGGAGACCCAGTACTTC. Amino acid sequence: CASSWALGGSQPETQYF.

This clone was recorded a few times. The chain uses TRBV30 and TRBJ2-1, with TRBD2 matching 8 bases. Trimming removed 1 base from V and 5 bases from J; junction bases left unmatched: 10. The CDR3 spans 16 residues. Per the germline V gene, CDR1 is GTSNPN and CDR2 is SVGIG (reference sequence). Written as DNA, the CDR3 is TGTGCCTGGAGTGGTCAACTAGTCGGGGGGGACAATGAGCAGTTCTTC. Its translation: CAWSGQLVGGDNEQFF.

The chain joins TRBV2 to TRBJ1-5, with 8 bases fitting TRBD1. V trimming: 2 bases; J trimming: 2 bases; junction bases outside the gene matches: 2. The CDR3 runs 15 residues. CDR1 is SNHLY and CDR2 is FYNNEI in the germline V gene. The CDR3 spells CASSELTGGNQPQHF. The CDR3 nucleotides are TGTGCCAGCAGTGAATTGACAGGGGGCAATCAGCCCCAGCATTTT.

This chain joins TRBV2 and TRBJ1-6; D unclear. The CDR3 has 14 residues. V gave up 5 bases and J gave up 4 bases, with 9 bases separating them. Germline V gene data show CDR1 as SNHLY and CDR2 as FYNNEI. CDR3 sequence reads: CASSLTGYNSPLHF. The DNA for the CDR3 is TGTGCCAGCAGTCTTACGGGGTATAATTCACCCCTCCACTTT.

This chain connects TRBV11-3 to TRBJ2-7; TRBD1 might be the D (6 bases). Trimming shortened V by 5 bases and J by 0 bases, and 17 bases separated the two germline ends. CDR3 size: 16 residues. CDR1 is SGHNT and CDR2 is YENEEA in the germline V gene. The CDR3 protein is CASSAGPGASSYEQYF. In nucleotides, the CDR3 is TGTGCCAGCAGCGCCGGACCAGGGGCATCCTCCTACGAGCAGTACTTC. The whole variable domain, filled in from reference TRBV11-3 and TRBJ2-7, reads EAGVVQSPRYKIIEKKQPVAFWCNPISGHNTLYWYLQNLGQGPELLIRYENEEAVDDSQLPKDRFSAERLKGVDSTLKIQPAELGDSAVYLCASSAGPGASSYEQYFGPGTRLTVT.

The chain carries TRBV30 and TRBJ1-5; a weak D match, TRBD1 (5 bases). This CDR3 region has 14 residues. Trimming cost V 0 bases and J 4 bases, with 10 bases left between them. CDR1 GTSNPN and CDR2 SVGIG come from the germline V gene (reference sequence). Here the CDR3 reads CAWSVMGGNQPQHF. For the CDR3, the DNA is TGTGCCTGGAGTGTAATGGGGGGTAATCAGCCCCAGCATTTT.

The V call is TRBV7-2, the J call TRBJ2-5, with D possibly TRBD2 on 5 matching bases. V was pared by 5 bases and J by 5 bases, with 15 bases between. Germline values: CDR1 SGHTA, CDR2 FQGNSA. The CDR3 contains 14 residues. In DNA, the CDR3 is TGTGCCAGCAGCCAAGAGCGGCGGTGGGAGACCCAGTACTTC. Translated, it gives CASSQERRWETQYF.

The V call is TRBV19, the J call TRBJ1-4; 9 positions match TRBD1. The trim removed 5 bases at V and 6 bases at J, leaving 10 bases unmatched. There are 16 residues in the CDR3. The V gene's germline CDR1 is LNHDA and CDR2 SQIVND (reference sequence). CDR3 coding DNA: TGTGCCAGTAGTGCCCACAGGGGGCGATTGCATGAAAAACTGTTTTTT. Translating it yields CASSAHRGRLHEKLFF.

V is TRBV27 and J is TRBJ2-7; 9 bases match TRBD1. The CDR3 totals 16 residues. The germline V gene has CDR1 MNHEY and CDR2 SMNVEV (reference sequence). The trim removed 5 bases at V and 2 bases at J, leaving 10 bases unmatched. CDR3 coding DNA: TGTGCCAGCAGTATACTACAGGGGGCGCCCACCTACGAGCAGTACTTC. This codes for CASSILQGAPTYEQYF.

This chain joins TRBV11-2 and TRBJ2-7, with 7 positions matching TRBD1. The length of the CDR3 is 15 residues. Germline V gene data show CDR1 as SGHAT and CDR2 as FQNNGV. V shed 4 bases, J shed 4 bases, and the junction held 10 bases outside the gene matches. The chain's CDR3 is CASSSPYRGDYEQYF. The CDR3 DNA reads TGTGCCAGCAGCTCCCCATACAGGGGAGATTACGAGCAGTACTTC.

This clone showed up just once. The CDR3 is CASSSTGGLSQPQHF. In DNA form, the CDR3 reads TGTGCCAGCAGTTCAACAGGGGGACTAAGTCAGCCCCAGCATTTT. The rearrangement joins TRBV27 to TRBJ1-5; 8 positions match TRBD1. This CDR3 region has 15 residues. The ends lost 4 bases at V and 6 bases at J; junction bases unmatched: 8. Looked up from germline, CDR1 is MNHEY and CDR2 is SMNVEV (reference sequence).